The entry below describes one T cell receptor beta chain. The antigen remains undetermined. The sample comes from a study of glioma-infiltrating T cells after dendritic cell vaccination. Turning to the study itself: Between 2003 and 2012, patients got autologous tumor lysate-pulsed dendritic cell vaccines. Study findings and constraints: Estimated pretreatment TIL content predicted outcome after dendritic cell vaccination.

The CDR3 is made up of 14 amino acids. Per germline, CDR1 MGHRA and CDR2 YSYEKL. Trimming stripped 0 bases from V and 4 bases from J, with 10 bases between. The immunoSEQ assay amplified TCRB CDR3 from up to roughly 2 ug DNA. The protocol was immunoSEQ multiplex PCR, while the TCRdb copy is restricted to in-frame clones and leaves out a portion. The data contain 90,000 to 140,000 clones, roughly 90% of them singletons. The sample's time point: after dendritic cell vaccination, including at tumor progression/relapse. None of the glioblastoma patients had an isocitrate dehydrogenase mutation. Sample: blood, taken after dendritic cell vaccination. This receptor was identified in a human donor with glioblastoma. The chain employs TRBV4-1 and TRBJ2-7, with D unresolved. CDR3 in amino acids: CASSQDSAVYEQYF. The DNA of the CDR3 is TGCGCCAGCAGCCAAGATTCCGCAGTTTACGAGCAGTACTTC.